The clone carrying this TCR beta chain was picked up a small number of times. Its specificity is unknown. TCRdb re-analysed the reads in MiXCR, keeping a single row per CDR3 protein. The data show around 100,000 distinct CDR3 sequences, less than 25% seen once. The CDR3 is 15 amino acids. The V gene end was trimmed by 1 base and the J gene end by 3 bases; junction bases not matched to a gene: 6. Germline lookup yields CDR1 SGHNT and CDR2 YYREEE (reference sequence). The entry originates in a study of T cell repertoires in cytomegalovirus infection. Overall study context: Signatures in public TCR beta sequences pointed to both CMV infection and matching HLA type.

Study conclusions and caveats: There were carriers of CMV plus the relevant HLA, and cumulative public TCR beta family frequency identified them. Predominance within the ex vivo response was attributable to HLA-C-restricted CMV-specific TCR beta clonotypes.

The chain carries TRBV5-4 and TRBJ2-7, with 8 bases aligning to TRBD2. The sequence was obtained from a human donor in good health (CMV status not recorded). Some clones in this sample may be carry-over from other donors' samples. The specimen was CD8+ T cells from PBMCs. The CDR3 protein is CASSLKREKVYEQYF. In DNA, the CDR3 is TGTGCCAGCAGCTTGAAGCGGGAGAAAGTCTACGAGCAGTACTTC.